This T cell receptor (beta chain) was sequenced in a study of molecular identifiers for immune sequencing clone quantification. This clonotype was seen ten or more times. Its matching antigen is unknown. This CDR3 is built from 14 residues. Per the germline V gene, CDR1 is MNHEY and CDR2 is SVGEGT. The V end was cut by 0 bases, the J end by 5 bases, with 10 bases between. Study results and limitations: Whereas naive cells kept under 1% of molecules in clones above 20 RNA copies, such clones held over 97% in effectors. Underestimated sizes of highly expanded clones could result from identical TCR molecules that share a barcode.

Naive CD8 T cells were FACS-sorted by CD8+CD4-CCR7+CD45RA+ markers. It was with previously described methods and listed TCR primers that bulk TCR libraries were made. Each CDR3 protein is one row after TCRdb ran MiXCR on the PCR reads. The table shows 300,000 to 350,000 distinct CDR3 sequences, with 20% to 25% occurring only once. The V and J genes are TRBV6-2 or TRBV6-3 and TRBJ1-1; possibly TRBD1 for D (5 bases). The TCR originated in a human donor in good health. Some libraries in this study had Jurkat cell RNA spiked in. What was sequenced was naive CD8+ T cells from blood, with Jurkat cell RNA spiked in. Noted subset: FACS-sorted CD8+CD4-CCR7+CD45RA+ naive T cells. CDR3 region: CASSYSFGQTEAFF. DNA for the CDR3: TGTGCCAGCAGTTACTCGTTCGGACAAACTGAAGCTTTCTTT.